The 3 T cell receptor beta chains reported below all come from one sample, sequenced in a study of PD-1 blockade in classical Hodgkin lymphoma. TCRdb's copy holds only in-frame clones and misses some; the assay was immunoSEQ multiplex PCR. The sample yields around 25,000 clones, roughly 90% seen once. Specified time point: cycle 4 day 1 (C4D1), after more than five weeks of nivolumab. Brentuximab vedotin exposure varied among the patients, all of whom had relapsed after autologous stem cell transplantation. The source was peripheral blood mononuclear cells (PBMCs), collected before the fourth cycle of nivolumab. These receptors came from a human donor with classical Hodgkin lymphoma.

The chain recombines TRBV27 with TRBJ1-5, with D possibly TRBD1 on 5 matching bases. With 3 bases removed from V and 6 bases from J, the gap between germline ends came to 12 bases. This CDR3 is 14 amino acids long. Per germline, CDR1 MNHEY and CDR2 SMNVEV (reference sequence). The CDR3: CASSFGRAGQPQHF. The CDR3 bases are TGTGCCAGCAGTTTTGGCAGGGCCGGTCAGCCCCAGCATTTT.

The chain carries TRBV7-3 and TRBJ2-3, with unresolved D. Germline CDR1 is SGHTA and CDR2 is FQGTGA. V shed 3 bases and J shed 1 base, with 11 bases lying between them. The CDR3 length is 15 residues. CDR3 sequence (DNA): TGTGCCAGCAGCTTTCGAGCGTTCGGCACAGATACGCAGTATTTT. It codes for CASSFRAFGTDTQYF.

The chain employs TRBV10-3 and TRBJ2-7; TRBD2 matches 11 bases. The CDR3 length is 14 residues. V was pared by 10 bases and J by 2 bases, with 7 bases of the junction left unmatched. Germline lookup yields CDR1 ENHRY and CDR2 SYGVKD. The CDR3 loop is CASTPGLAAYEQYF. CDR3 coding DNA: TGTGCCAGTACACCGGGACTAGCGGCCTACGAGCAGTACTTC.